These 29 T cell receptor beta chains share one sample of origin, sequenced in a study of shared clonotypes between healthy human individuals (dated by TCRdb to about 2020). The library was prepared using the immunoSEQ multiplex PCR assay. TCRdb obtained this table from immuneACCESS and retained in-frame rearrangements with V and J assigned. These tables miss some clones; where compared with another copy, unresolved V genes account for less than half of the shortfall, and the remainder is unexplained. This sample is represented by 400,000 or so clones; around 96% of them were singletons. The ten biggest clones cover about 0.32% of the sample. Sequencing used memory CD8+ T cells sorted from blood. The sample's cell subset or site, from its label and the paper: CD45RO+ cells pooled with CCR7-negative TemRA cells. These receptor sequences come from a young man in good health.

The chain joins TRBV10-3 to TRBJ1-6; no definite D call. This CDR3 comprises 14 residues. Trimming took off 2 bases at V and 6 bases at J, with 8 bases between the two ends. The germline V gene encodes CDR1 ENHRY and CDR2 SYGVKD. This chain's CDR3 is CAISEGLFNSPLHF. The DNA for the CDR3 is TGTGCCATCAGTGAGGGACTCTTTAATTCACCCCTCCACTTT.

Worth noting for this clone: Sequence at one end of the junction differs from germline and may be a read error. V usage is TRBV7-2 and J usage is TRBJ2-5; D uncertain. The CDR3 is made up of 14 amino acids. In germline, CDR1 is SGHTA, CDR2 FQGNSA. The CDR3 loop reads CASSLGGLQESQYF. The CDR3 DNA reads TGTGCCAGCAGCTTAGGAGGCCTACAAGAGAGCCAGTACTTC.

This rearrangement joins TRBV5-5 to TRBJ2-1; the match to TRBD1 covers 7 bases. The length of the CDR3 is 15 residues. After removal of 3 bases from V and 4 bases from J, the junction contained 7 bases not matched to a gene. Germline V lookup: CDR1 SGHKS, CDR2 YYEKEE (reference sequence). Written as DNA, the CDR3 is TGTGCCAGCAGCTCCGGGACAGACCTATACAATGAGCAGTTCTTC. It translates to CASSSGTDLYNEQFF.

The chain has TRBV27 and TRBJ2-7; the match to TRBD2 covers 16 bases. Trimming took 6 bases from V and 6 from J; bases not matched to a gene: 8. This CDR3 contains 16 residues. Germline loops: CDR1 MNHEY, CDR2 SMNVEV (reference sequence). The DNA for the CDR3 is TGTGCCAGCAGCTCGGGACTAGCGGGAGGGCCCAGCGAGCAGTACTTC. This sequence encodes CASSSGLAGGPSEQYF.

CDR3 sequence reads: CASSETGSNYGYTF. For the CDR3, the DNA is TGTGCCAGCAGTGAAACGGGCAGTAACTATGGCTACACCTTC. The V gene is TRBV6-1, the J gene TRBJ1-2; D unclear. V lost 2 bases and J 1 base, leaving 8 bases between the germline ends. Germline V CDR1 and CDR2: MNHNS, SASEGT. This CDR3 has 14 amino acids.

This chain links TRBV28 with TRBJ2-1, with 13 bases lining up with TRBD2. Germline V gives CDR1 MDHEN, CDR2 SYDVKM. V lost 3 bases and J lost 2; bases outside the gene matches: 10. CDR3 length: 19 residues. The CDR3 DNA is TGTGCCAGCAGTTTCCCCCGGACTAGCGGGAGAGCCCCCTACAATGAGCAGTTCTTC. This sequence encodes CASSFPRTSGRAPYNEQFF. Full variable domain (outside the CDR3, taken from reference TRBV28 and TRBJ2-1): DVKVTQSSRYLVKRTGEKVFLECVQDMDHENMFWYRQDPGLGLRLIYFSYDVKMKEKGDIPEGYSVSREKKERFSLILESASTNQTSMYLCASSFPRTSGRAPYNEQFFGPGTRLTVL.

The CDR3: CASSLGGQNTGELFF. The CDR3 DNA reads as TGTGCCAGCAGCTTGGGGGGACAGAACACCGGGGAGCTGTTTTTT. The rearrangement links TRBV5-4 to TRBJ2-2; perhaps TRBD1 as D (6 bases). The V gene lost 0 bases and the J gene lost 1 base, with 7 bases spanning the gap. Per the germline V gene, CDR1 is SGHNT and CDR2 is YYREEE (reference sequence). The CDR3 covers 15 residues.

The rearrangement links TRBV7-4 to TRBJ2-7; 14 nucleotides line up with TRBD2. The germline gives CDR1 SGHVT, CDR2 SQSDAQ. CDR3 length equals 16 residues. V was pared by 3 bases and J by 7 bases, with 8 bases of the junction left unmatched. CDR3 sequence (DNA): TGTGCCAGCAGCTTCTCCGGGACTAGCGGGAGCTTAGAGCAGTACTTC. It encodes CASSFSGTSGSLEQYF.

The chain combines TRBV29-1 with TRBJ2-7, with TRBD2 as a possible D gene (5 bases). The V end lost 2 bases, the J end lost 5 bases, and 13 bases lay between the germline ends. Germline CDR1 SQVTM, CDR2 ANQGSEA. The CDR3 is 13 amino acids. The CDR3 here is CSVEKGAGDEQYF. The CDR3 DNA sequence: TGCAGCGTTGAAAAGGGCGCCGGGGACGAGCAGTACTTC.

This clone was seen a single time. This chain joins TRBV5-1 and TRBJ1-2, with D unclear. The CDR3 contains 13 residues. Germline V CDR1 and CDR2: SGHRS, YFSETQ. V was pared by 6 bases and J by 1 base, with 10 bases between. CDR3 nucleotides: TGCGCCAGCAACCCCGGGGATAACTATGGCTACACCTTC. Translated: CASNPGDNYGYTF.

This rearrangement joins TRBV2 to TRBJ1-3; 8 nucleotides match TRBD1. Germline V gene lookup returns CDR1 SNHLY and CDR2 FYNNEI. The CDR3 runs to 14 residues. The trim removed 4 bases at V and 2 bases at J, leaving 1 base unmatched. CDR3 residues: CASSVQGAGNTIYF. CDR3 coding DNA: TGTGCCAGCAGTGTACAGGGGGCTGGAAACACCATATATTTT.

The chain employs TRBV11-1 and TRBJ2-7, with TRBD1 identical over 7 bases. V dropped 6 bases and J dropped 4; count of bases not matched to a gene: 6. Germline CDR1 is SGHAT and CDR2 is FQDESV (reference sequence). This CDR3 has 13 residues. CDR3 coding DNA: TGTGCCAGCAGTTCGACAGGGATTTACGAGCAGTACTTC. Amino acid sequence: CASSSTGIYEQYF.

In this sample, this clone turned up once. This sequence joins TRBV28 and TRBJ1-2; D is undetermined. Germline V gene sequence: CDR1 MDHEN, CDR2 SYDVKM. Trimming pared 8 bases from V and 9 bases from J, leaving 13 bases between. This CDR3 spans 11 amino acids. CDR3 region: CASLGLLSYTF. CDR3 coding DNA: TGTGCCAGCCTGGGTCTTTTGAGCTACACCTTC.

This chain connects TRBV30 to TRBJ2-5; no clear D. There are 12 residues in the CDR3. V was pared by 5 bases and J by 4 bases, with 11 bases between. CDR1 is GTSNPN, CDR2 SVGIG, per germline (reference sequence). The CDR3 DNA is TGTGCCTGGCTTTACCCCAGAGAGACCCAGTACTTC. Translation gives CAWLYPRETQYF.

The chain joins TRBV28 to TRBJ2-7; 10 bases align to TRBD2. The V gene end was trimmed by 2 bases and the J gene end by 7 bases; junction bases not matched to a gene: 8. CDR3 length: 15 amino acids. Germline V lookup: CDR1 MDHEN, CDR2 SYDVKM. The CDR3 DNA is TGTGCCAGCAGTTTAATGCTAGCGGGAGCGGGGGAGCAGTACTTC. Translated: CASSLMLAGAGEQYF.

The gene calls are TRBV7-6 and TRBJ2-1; D is uncertain. The germline CDR1 and CDR2 sequences are SGHVS and FNYEAQ. The CDR3 extends over 13 amino acids. V lost 2 bases and J lost 4, with 6 bases in between. The CDR3 is CASSLFSYNEQFF. The DNA of the CDR3 is TGTGCCAGCAGCTTATTTTCTTACAATGAGCAGTTCTTC.

The rearrangement links TRBV5-1 to TRBJ2-7; D may be TRBD2 (5 bases). V dropped 3 bases and J dropped 3 bases, with 13 bases sitting between them. Looked up from germline, CDR1 is SGHRS and CDR2 is YFSETQ. CDR3 length: 14 amino acids. As DNA, the CDR3 is TGCGCCAGCAGCTCCCGACCCGGGGACTACGAGCAGTACTTC. Translating it yields CASSSRPGDYEQYF. Variable domain in full (rest from reference TRBV5-1 and TRBJ2-7): KAGVTQTPRYLIKTRGQQVTLSCSPISGHRSVSWYQQTPGQGLQFLFEYFSETQRNKGNFPGRFSGRQFSNSRSEMNVSTLELGDSALYLCASSSRPGDYEQYFGPGTRLTVT.

V and J are TRBV11-3 and TRBJ2-2; tentative D call: TRBD1 (5 bases). Germline V gives CDR1 SGHNT, CDR2 YENEEA. V shed 4 bases and J shed 5 bases, with 14 bases lying between them. The CDR3 has 15 residues. The CDR3 region has the DNA TGTGCCAGCAGCTATGAAACCCAGGGTACCGGGGAGCTGTTTTTT. Translation: CASSYETQGTGELFF.

This chain uses TRBV2 with TRBJ2-2; tentatively, D is TRBD2 (6 bases). The CDR3 covers 14 residues. Per the germline V gene, CDR1 is SNHLY and CDR2 is FYNNEI. Trimming stripped 9 bases from V and 0 bases from J, with 11 bases between. CDR3 DNA sequence: TGTGCCAGTCGACTAGTCTCGAACACCGGGGAGCTGTTTTTT. Residues: CASRLVSNTGELFF.

The rearrangement uses TRBV4-1 and TRBJ2-1; 10 bases map to TRBD1. The CDR3 sequence is 12 residues long. The J segment lost 12 bases and the V segment lost 3 bases, leaving 2 bases of the junction unmatched. Per the germline V gene, CDR1 is MGHRA and CDR2 is YSYEKL. The CDR3 DNA sequence: TGCGCCAGCAGCCAGGACAGGGGGTTGCAGTTCTTC. Translated: CASSQDRGLQFF.

The chain employs TRBV29-1 and TRBJ2-1; 7 positions agree with TRBD2. Germline-derived CDR1 and CDR2 are SQVTM and ANQGSEA. The junction had 6 bases not matched to a gene; V was cut back by 0 bases and J by 7 bases. The CDR3 length is 14 residues. The CDR3 here is CSVEDRGETNEQFF. In DNA form, the CDR3 reads TGCAGCGTTGAAGATCGGGGGGAGACGAATGAGCAGTTCTTC.

This clone was detected once. The chain employs TRBV7-8 and TRBJ2-7; possible D gene TRBD1, 5 bases. The germline V gene has CDR1 SGHVS and CDR2 FQNEAQ. V was cut by 1 base and J by 5 bases, with 15 bases left in between. This CDR3 comprises 15 residues. CDR3 protein: CASSLVGNQGNEQYF. CDR3 DNA: TGTGCCAGCAGCTTAGTGGGCAACCAGGGAAACGAGCAGTACTTC. The full variable domain, completed using reference TRBV7-8 and TRBJ2-7, is GAGVSQSPRYKVAKRGQDVALRCDPISGHVSLFWYQQALGQGPEFLTYFQNEAQLDKSGLPSDRFFAERPEGSVSTLKIQRTQQEDSAVYLCASSLVGNQGNEQYFGPGTRLTVT.

J is TRBJ2-7 and V is TRBV15; weak D call: TRBD1 (6 bases). Germline CDR1 and CDR2: LNHNV and YYDKDF (reference sequence). The CDR3 contains 16 residues. The V end lost 1 base, the J end lost 0 bases, and 13 bases lay between the germline ends. CDR3 sequence reads: CATSRALTGPSYEQYF. In DNA form, the CDR3 reads TGTGCCACCAGCAGAGCCCTAACAGGGCCCTCCTACGAGCAGTACTTC.

This chain joins TRBV19 and TRBJ2-5; tentatively, D is TRBD2 (5 bases). This CDR3 contains 13 residues. V was clipped by 4 bases and J by 6 bases, with 12 bases between them. Germline CDR1 and CDR2: LNHDA and SQIVND (reference sequence). CDR3 sequence (DNA): TGTGCCAGTAGTAGAGAAGGGAGAAAGACCCAGTACTTC. This gives the protein CASSREGRKTQYF. Filled out from reference TRBV19 and TRBJ2-5, the complete variable domain reads DGGITQSPKYLFRKEGQNVTLSCEQNLNHDAMYWYRQDPGQGLRLIYYSQIVNDFQKGDIAEGYSVSREKKESFPLTVTSAQKNPTAFYLCASSREGRKTQYFGPGTRLLVL.

V usage is TRBV7-7 and J usage is TRBJ2-2, with D possibly being TRBD2 (5 bases). The CDR3 sequence is 15 residues long. Germline CDR1 and CDR2: SSHAT and FNYEAQ (reference sequence). The DNA of the CDR3 is TGTGCTACCCAGCTATCAGCACGGGGTGGCGGGGAGCTGTTTTTT. It is translated as CATQLSARGGGELFF.

The rearrangement uses TRBV2 and TRBJ2-7, with 11 bases fitting TRBD2. CDR3 length: 14 amino acids. The germline CDR1 and CDR2 sequences are SNHLY and FYNNEI. V lost 6 bases to trimming and J lost 4 bases; unmatched junction nucleotides: 5. CDR3 amino acids: CASSRLAGKYEQYF. DNA for the CDR3: TGTGCCAGCAGCCGACTAGCGGGAAAGTACGAGCAGTACTTC.

V is TRBV7-6 and J is TRBJ2-5; D ambiguous. Per the germline V gene, CDR1 is SGHVS and CDR2 is FNYEAQ. The CDR3 extends over 12 amino acids. Between the trimmed V and J ends, which lost 6 bases and 0 bases, there was a span of 5 bases. The CDR3 nucleotides read TGTGCCAGCAGTTCGTACCAAGAGACCCAGTACTTC. It encodes CASSSYQETQYF. Complete variable domain (other parts from reference TRBV7-6 and TRBJ2-5): GAGVSQSPRYKVTKRGQDVALRCDPISGHVSLYWYRQALGQGPEFLTYFNYEAQQDKSGLPNDRFSAERPEGSISTLTIQRTEQRDSAMYRCASSSYQETQYFGPGTRLLVL.

As DNA, the CDR3 is TGTGCCAGCAGTACCGCCCCCGTGGCGGCTTACGAGCAGTACTTC. Its translation: CASSTAPVAAYEQYF. The rearrangement joins TRBV7-2 to TRBJ2-7; no clear D. Per the germline V gene, CDR1 is SGHTA and CDR2 is FQGNSA. V was shortened by 6 bases and J by 4 bases, with 19 bases between the two germline ends. There are 15 residues in the CDR3.

This chain links TRBV6-5 with TRBJ1-2; D call uncertain. Germline lookup yields CDR1 MNHEY and CDR2 SVGAGI. Trimming removed 6 bases at V and 8 bases at J, with 16 bases between. The CDR3 sequence is 13 residues long. DNA of the CDR3: TGTGCCAGCAGGAACGGACCCTTGAGGGGCTACACCTTC. Protein: CASRNGPLRGYTF.